A single sample gave rise to the 15 T cell receptor beta chains below, sequenced in a study of shared clonotypes between healthy human individuals. The assay was immunoSEQ multiplex PCR, and TCRdb's table has in-frame clones only and misses some. This sample has about 560,000 clones, with roughly 79% found just once. The sequenced material came from PBMCs. Source of these receptors: a woman between 40 and 50 years old in good health. Some clones in this sample may be carry-over from other donors' samples.

Of note for this clone: A single base separates this from a much larger clone, so it may be a read error. The same CDR3 can be traced to other DNA sequences in this sample. The gene calls are TRBV28 and TRBJ1-2; D is unresolved. There are 12 residues in the CDR3. Germline-derived CDR1 and CDR2 are MDHEN and SYDVKM. V was shortened by 3 bases and J by 4 bases, with 6 bases between the two germline ends. CDR3 region: CASSLKGYGYTF. For the CDR3, the DNA is TGTGCCAGCAGTTTGAAGGGCTATGGCTACACCTTC.

The chain joins TRBV30 to TRBJ1-2; D is unresolved. The CDR3 sequence is 12 residues long. V was clipped by 3 bases and J by 4 bases, with 9 bases between them. CDR1 GTSNPN and CDR2 SVGIG come from the germline V gene (reference sequence). The CDR3 loop reads CAWSRATYGYTF. The CDR3, as DNA: TGTGCCTGGAGCCGGGCTACCTATGGCTACACCTTC.

The V and J genes are TRBV4-2 and TRBJ2-7; D possibly matches TRBD1 or TRBD2 (6 bases each). CDR3 length equals 14 residues. From germline, CDR1 is LGHNA and CDR2 YNFKEQ. The V gene lost 2 bases and the J gene lost 3 bases, with 11 bases spanning the gap. The DNA of the CDR3 is TGTGCCAGCAGCCAATTAGGGGGGAACTACGAGCAGTACTTC. Translating gives CASSQLGGNYEQYF.

The chain combines TRBV5-1 with TRBJ1-2; 12 nucleotides agree with TRBD1. Germline values: CDR1 SGHRS, CDR2 YFSETQ. CDR3 size: 15 residues. Germline trimming cut 3 bases from V and 7 bases from J; bases unmatched to any gene: 7. The chain's CDR3 is CASSSRDRGLSGYTF. CDR3 bases: TGCGCCAGCAGCTCCCGGGACAGGGGGCTAAGTGGCTACACCTTC.

V gene TRBV7-3 combines with J gene TRBJ2-1, with a weak D call TRBD1 (6 bases). Germline values: CDR1 SGHTA, CDR2 FQGTGA. The V and J ends lost 1 base and 8 bases respectively, with 9 bases between them. The CDR3 runs to 13 residues. The CDR3 region has the DNA TGTGCCAGCAGCTTAAGCCCAGGGGATGAGCAGTTCTTC. Amino acids: CASSLSPGDEQFF.

This clone has just one count. With a much larger clone just one base away, this may be a read error. The sample holds other DNA sequences that translate to the same CDR3. The chain employs TRBV4-3 and TRBJ2-7; 9 positions agree with TRBD2. Losses at the gene ends were 1 base for V and 1 base for J; bases not matched to a gene: 11. The CDR3 length is 18 residues. Germline V gives CDR1 LGHNA, CDR2 YSLEER. DNA for the CDR3: TGCGCCAGCAGCCAAGGAGGATTAGCGGGAGCCGGGTCCTACGAGCAGTACTTC. It encodes CASSQGGLAGAGSYEQYF.

The V and J genes are TRBV10-3 and TRBJ2-7; D might be TRBD1 (6 bases). V was pared by 6 bases and J by 4 bases, with 13 bases between. Germline assignment: CDR1 ENHRY and CDR2 SYGVKD. The CDR3 sequence is 13 residues long. The CDR3 DNA reads TGTGCCATCAGCCAAGGGACAACTTACGAGCAGTACTTC. Its translation is CAISQGTTYEQYF.

DNA for the CDR3: TGTGCCAGCAGGACAGGGACCCCTTTTTCTGGGGCCAACGTCCTGACTTTC. Translating gives CASRTGTPFSGANVLTF. This chain uses TRBV28 with TRBJ2-6, with TRBD1 matching 7 bases. Trimming cost V 6 bases and J 1 base; bases outside gene matches: 9. Germline CDR1 MDHEN, CDR2 SYDVKM. CDR3 length: 17 residues.

The chain employs TRBV29-1 and TRBJ2-7, with D unclear. Germline V gene sequence: CDR1 SQVTM, CDR2 ANQGSEA. The CDR3 totals 14 residues. Trimming left V 4 bases short and J 0 bases short, with 13 bases between. The chain's CDR3 is CSVGRARYSYEQYF. CDR3 sequence (DNA): TGCAGCGTTGGTCGGGCACGATACTCCTACGAGCAGTACTTC.

The genes are TRBV28 and TRBJ1-4; unclear D gene. This CDR3 is 12 amino acids long. V lost 6 bases and J 8 bases, leaving 10 bases between the germline ends. Germline V gene lookup returns CDR1 MDHEN and CDR2 SYDVKM. The CDR3 spells CASRNLNEKLFF. The CDR3 nucleotides read TGTGCCAGCAGGAACCTGAACGAAAAACTGTTTTTT. Combining the CDR3 with reference TRBV28 and TRBJ1-4 gives the whole variable domain DVKVTQSSRYLVKRTGEKVFLECVQDMDHENMFWYRQDPGLGLRLIYFSYDVKMKEKGDIPEGYSVSREKKERFSLILESASTNQTSMYLCASRNLNEKLFFGSGTQLSVL.

The V gene is TRBV5-5, the J gene TRBJ1-3; D is uncertain. V was clipped by 2 bases and J by 0 bases, with 6 bases between them. The CDR3 consists of 14 residues. Germline V gene data show CDR1 as SGHKS and CDR2 as YYEKEE (reference sequence). The CDR3 nucleotides read TGTGCCAGCAGCTTACCGCTCTCTGGAAACACCATATATTTT. Protein sequence: CASSLPLSGNTIYF.

This clone was counted ten times or more. This chain joins TRBV2 and TRBJ2-1, with 13 bases fitting TRBD2. The CDR3 consists of 18 residues. Germline V CDR1 and CDR2: SNHLY, FYNNEI. With 7 bases clipped from V and 4 bases from J, the junction kept 13 bases outside the gene matches. The CDR3 nucleotides are TGTGCCAGCACCCGATCCGGGACTAGCGGGATCTCTTACAATGAGCAGTTCTTC. Translated: CASTRSGTSGISYNEQFF. The full variable domain, in which reference TRBV2 and TRBJ2-1 provide the parts outside the CDR3, is EPEVTQTPSHQVTQMGQEVILRCVPISNHLYFYWYRQILGQKVEFLVSFYNNEISEKSEIFDDQFSVERPDGSNFTLKIRSTKLEDSAMYFCASTRSGTSGISYNEQFFGPGTRLTVL.

The V gene is TRBV6-1, the J gene TRBJ2-1; possible D gene TRBD1, 5 bases. Looked up from germline, CDR1 is MNHNS and CDR2 is SASEGT. V lost 4 bases and J lost 3, with 13 bases in between. The length of the CDR3 is 15 residues. CDR3 amino acids: CASSVKGRYYNEQFF. CDR3 DNA: TGTGCCAGCAGTGTGAAGGGGCGATACTACAATGAGCAGTTCTTC.

This chain uses TRBV30 with TRBJ1-1, with D maybe TRBD1 (6 bases). CDR1 and CDR2 (germline): GTSNPN, SVGIG (reference sequence). This CDR3 has 13 residues. Trimming removed 0 bases at V and 7 bases at J, with 12 bases between. The CDR3 bases are TGTGCCTGGAGTGTACGGGGGGCAGGTGAAGCTTTCTTT. Residues: CAWSVRGAGEAFF.

V usage is TRBV11-2 and J usage is TRBJ2-5, with 11 bases aligning to TRBD2. This CDR3 comprises 16 residues. V gave up 3 bases and J gave up 5 bases; unmatched junction bases: 8. CDR1 is SGHAT, CDR2 FQNNGV, per germline. The DNA of the CDR3 is TGTGCCAGCAGCTTGGGATTAGCGGGAGGGGGGGAGACCCAGTACTTC. It encodes CASSLGLAGGGETQYF.